The rows below give T cell receptor beta chains drawn from one sample of a study of blood T cell repertoires in COVID-19. The method was immunoSEQ multiplex PCR; TCRdb's version includes in-frame clones alone and lacks a portion of them. Of fewer than 450,000 clones listed, about 87% are singletons. Specimen: peripheral blood. The receptors stem from a woman aged 50 to 60 with COVID-19, enrolled during active disease. CDR3s include the opening cysteine and the closing phenylalanine or tryptophan. Fields, in order: J gene, D gene, V gene, CDR3 protein, CDR3 DNA. A D gene is named only where the DNA matches it firmly.

j_call: TRBJ2-5; d_call: -; v_call: TRBV15; cdr3_aa: CATSSLREGQETQYF; cdr3_nt: TGTGCCACCAGCAGTCTCCGGGAAGGTCAAGAGACCCAGTACTTC
j_call: TRBJ2-7; d_call: TRBD1; v_call: TRBV5-1; cdr3_aa: CASSWGQGWEQYF; cdr3_nt: TGCGCCAGCAGCTGGGGACAGGGGTGGGAGCAGTACTTC
j_call: TRBJ2-3; d_call: -; v_call: TRBV14; cdr3_aa: CASSHRQLTDTQYF; cdr3_nt: TGTGCCAGCAGCCATCGACAGCTCACAGATACGCAGTATTTT
j_call: TRBJ2-5; d_call: TRBD2; v_call: TRBV7-9; cdr3_aa: CASSRAGVETQYF; cdr3_nt: TGTGCCAGCAGCCGAGCGGGAGTAGAGACCCAGTACTTC
j_call: TRBJ1-2; d_call: -; v_call: TRBV3-1/TRBV3-2; cdr3_aa: CASSQAGLYGYTF; cdr3_nt: TGTGCCAGCAGCCAAGCAGGTCTCTATGGCTACACCTTC
j_call: TRBJ1-1; d_call: -; v_call: TRBV29-1; cdr3_aa: CSSSGMNTEAFF; cdr3_nt: TGCAGCTCTTCCGGGATGAACACTGAAGCTTTCTTT
j_call: TRBJ1-2; d_call: TRBD1; v_call: TRBV28; cdr3_aa: CASSRTGVNYGYTF; cdr3_nt: TGTGCCAGCAGTCGGACAGGGGTCAACTATGGCTACACCTTC
j_call: TRBJ2-3; d_call: TRBD2; v_call: TRBV11-2; cdr3_aa: CASSPREVRTDTQYF; cdr3_nt: TGTGCCAGCAGCCCGCGGGAGGTTCGCACAGATACGCAGTATTTT
j_call: TRBJ2-2; d_call: TRBD1; v_call: TRBV28; cdr3_aa: CASSLFGQGYSGELFF; cdr3_nt: TGTGCCAGCAGTTTATTCGGACAGGGGTACAGCGGGGAGCTGTTTTTT
j_call: TRBJ2-7; d_call: -; v_call: TRBV30; cdr3_aa: CAWSGGRPYEQYF; cdr3_nt: TGTGCCTGGTCTGGGGGCAGACCCTACGAGCAGTACTTC
j_call: TRBJ2-5; d_call: TRBD2; v_call: TRBV4-2; cdr3_aa: CASSQDTGTSGSETQYF; cdr3_nt: TGTGCCAGCAGCCAAGATACCGGGACTAGCGGATCAGAGACCCAGTACTTC